The clone carrying this TCR beta chain was detected a few times. No antigen is known for it. CDR3 length: 16 amino acids. V was trimmed by 4 bases and J by 2 bases, leaving 14 bases between them. CDR1 is LGHNA and CDR2 is YSLEER in the germline V gene. These data belong to a study of T-cell reconstitution after alpha-beta-depleted transplantation in children. Whole-study results and caveats: Several hundred graft clones that had expanded were reportedly the source of alpha-beta T cells about two months after transplant. Several patients had high TCRbeta diversity at day 60; it came from surviving recipient T cells and thymic progenitors.

TCRbeta library preparation incorporated unique molecular identifiers. A single record per CDR3 protein comes from TCRdb applying MiXCR to the PCR reads. This table holds around 370,000 distinct CDR3 sequences, under 20% found once. Source: PBMCs, mostly from graft donor cells, taken 360 days after TCRalphabeta/CD19-depleted stem cell transplant. The rearrangement links TRBV4-3 to TRBJ2-2, with a tentative D call TRBD1 (5 bases). The receptor comes from a male patient between 2 and 10 years old who had a stem cell transplant for acute lymphoblastic leukemia, so the T cells may come from the graft donor. As DNA, the CDR3 is TGCGCCAGCAGCCCTTCGGTGGGGCTAAACACCGGGGAGCTGTTTTTT. Encoded protein: CASSPSVGLNTGELFF.